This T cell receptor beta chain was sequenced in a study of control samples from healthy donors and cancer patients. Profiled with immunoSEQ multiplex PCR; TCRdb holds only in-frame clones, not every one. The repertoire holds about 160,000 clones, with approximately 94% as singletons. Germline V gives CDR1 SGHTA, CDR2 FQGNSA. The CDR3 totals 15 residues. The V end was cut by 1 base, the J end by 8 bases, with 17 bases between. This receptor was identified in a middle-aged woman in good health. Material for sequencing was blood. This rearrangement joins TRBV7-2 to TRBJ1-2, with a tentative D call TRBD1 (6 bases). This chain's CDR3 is CASSLEGTGTNGYTF. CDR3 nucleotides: TGTGCCAGCAGCTTAGAGGGCACAGGGACTAACGGCTACACCTTC.